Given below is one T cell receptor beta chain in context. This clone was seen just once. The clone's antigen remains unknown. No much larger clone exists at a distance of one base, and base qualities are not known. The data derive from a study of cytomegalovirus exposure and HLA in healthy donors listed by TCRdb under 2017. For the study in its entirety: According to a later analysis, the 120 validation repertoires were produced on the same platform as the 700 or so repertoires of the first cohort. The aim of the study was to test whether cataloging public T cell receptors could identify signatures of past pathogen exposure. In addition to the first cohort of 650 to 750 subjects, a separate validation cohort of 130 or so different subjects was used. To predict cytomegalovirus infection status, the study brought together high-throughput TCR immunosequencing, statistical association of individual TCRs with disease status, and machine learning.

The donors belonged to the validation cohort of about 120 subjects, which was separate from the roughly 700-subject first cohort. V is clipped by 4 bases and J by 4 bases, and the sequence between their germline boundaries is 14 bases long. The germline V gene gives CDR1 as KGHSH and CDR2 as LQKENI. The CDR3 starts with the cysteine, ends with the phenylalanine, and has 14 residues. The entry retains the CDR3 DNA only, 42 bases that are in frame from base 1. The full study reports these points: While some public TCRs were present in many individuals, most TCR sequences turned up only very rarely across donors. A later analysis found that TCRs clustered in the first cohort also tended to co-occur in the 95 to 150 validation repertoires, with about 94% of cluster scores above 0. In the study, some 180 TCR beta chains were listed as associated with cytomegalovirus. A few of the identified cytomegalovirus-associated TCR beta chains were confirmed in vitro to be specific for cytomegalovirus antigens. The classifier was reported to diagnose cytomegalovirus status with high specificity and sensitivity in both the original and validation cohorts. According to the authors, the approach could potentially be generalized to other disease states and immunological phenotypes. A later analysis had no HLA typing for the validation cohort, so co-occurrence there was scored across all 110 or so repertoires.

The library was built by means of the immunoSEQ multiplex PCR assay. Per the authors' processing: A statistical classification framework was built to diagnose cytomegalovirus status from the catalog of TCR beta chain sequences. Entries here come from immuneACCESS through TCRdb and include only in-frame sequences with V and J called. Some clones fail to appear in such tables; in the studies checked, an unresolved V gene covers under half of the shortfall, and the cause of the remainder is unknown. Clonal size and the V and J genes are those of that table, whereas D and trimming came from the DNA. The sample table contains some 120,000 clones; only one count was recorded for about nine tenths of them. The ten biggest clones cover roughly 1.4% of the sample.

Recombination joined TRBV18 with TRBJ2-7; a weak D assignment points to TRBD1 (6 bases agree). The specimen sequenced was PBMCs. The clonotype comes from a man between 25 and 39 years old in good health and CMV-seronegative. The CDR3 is CASSRSGGEYEQYF. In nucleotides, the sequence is TGTGCCAGCTCACGATCTGGGGGCGAGTACGAGCAGTACTTC. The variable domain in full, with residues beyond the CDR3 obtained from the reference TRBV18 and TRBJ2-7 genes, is NAGVMQNPRHLVRRRGQEARLRCSPMKGHSHVYWYRQLPEEGLKFMVYLQKENIIDESGMPKERFSAEFPKEGPSILRIQQVVRGDSAAYFCASSRSGGEYEQYFGPGTRLTVT.